One T cell receptor (beta chain) is described in this entry. This record comes from a study of blood T cell repertoires in COVID-19. Study as a whole: Researchers got acute and convalescent COVID-19 samples from the United States, Italy and Spain.

Data came from immunoSEQ multiplex PCR; TCRdb stores just in-frame clones and leaves some out. This table holds about 88,000 clones, more than 75% found once. The CDR3 length is 12 residues. The ends were cut back, 4 bases at V and 8 bases at J, with 14 bases in the middle. Per the germline V gene, CDR1 is GTSNPN and CDR2 is SVGIG (reference sequence). The sequenced material came from peripheral blood. The TCR was taken from a woman in her 70s with acute or convalescent COVID-19. The chain uses TRBV30 and TRBJ1-2, with a possible D match to TRBD1 (5 bases). CDR3 sequence (DNA): TGTGCCTGGATGGGGGGTTGGGAAGGCTACACCTTC. Translated: CAWMGGWEGYTF.